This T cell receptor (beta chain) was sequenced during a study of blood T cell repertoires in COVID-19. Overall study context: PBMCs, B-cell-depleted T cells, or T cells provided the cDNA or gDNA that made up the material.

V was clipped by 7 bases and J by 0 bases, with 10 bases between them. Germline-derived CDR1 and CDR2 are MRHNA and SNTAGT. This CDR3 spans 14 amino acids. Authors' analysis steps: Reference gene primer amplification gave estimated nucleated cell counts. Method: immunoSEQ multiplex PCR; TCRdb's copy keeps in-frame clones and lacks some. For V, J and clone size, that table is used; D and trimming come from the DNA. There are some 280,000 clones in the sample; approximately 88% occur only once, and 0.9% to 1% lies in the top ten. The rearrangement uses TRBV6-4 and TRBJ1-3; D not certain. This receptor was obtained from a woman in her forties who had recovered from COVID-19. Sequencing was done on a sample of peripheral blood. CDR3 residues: CASKSGHSGNTIYF. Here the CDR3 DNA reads TGTGCCAGCAAATCGGGTCACTCTGGAAACACCATATATTTT.